Below are 21 T cell receptor beta chains sequenced from a single sample in a study of blood T cell repertoires in COVID-19. The assay was immunoSEQ multiplex PCR, and TCRdb's table has in-frame clones only and misses some. Here the sample spans about 300,000 clones, roughly 80% being singletons. Sequencing input: peripheral blood. The receptors here all came from a human donor with COVID-19, enrolled during active disease. The donor label of this sample is uncertain.

In this sample, this clone turned up many times. The J gene is TRBJ2-1, the V gene TRBV7-2; 7 bases are a match to TRBD2. The CDR3 sequence is 15 residues long. J gave up 8 bases and V 4 bases, and 11 bases lay outside the gene matches. Germline-derived CDR1 and CDR2 are SGHTA and FQGNSA. The CDR3 sequence is CASSSQPGLSYEQFF. CDR3 sequence (DNA): TGTGCCAGCAGCTCGCAACCGGGACTATCTTATGAGCAGTTCTTC.

The chain has TRBV5-4 and TRBJ2-7, with a possible D match to TRBD2 (6 bases). V dropped 0 bases and J dropped 5 bases, with 18 bases sitting between them. The CDR3 is 16 amino acids. CDR1 is SGHNT, CDR2 YYREEE, per germline (reference sequence). The CDR3 region has the DNA TGTGCCAGCAGCTTGGCCCTCGCGGGATTCCGCAACGAGCAGTACTTC. This translates into CASSLALAGFRNEQYF.

The chain has TRBV28 and TRBJ2-7, with TRBD2 matching over 8 bases. The J segment lost 5 bases and the V segment lost 7 bases, leaving 10 bases of the junction unmatched. Per the germline V gene, CDR1 is MDHEN and CDR2 is SYDVKM. This CDR3 has 14 amino acids. The CDR3 spells CASTPQRERHEQYF. The CDR3 nucleotides are TGTGCCAGCACCCCTCAGCGGGAGAGGCACGAGCAGTACTTC.

In its sample, this clone was seen once. The chain employs TRBV9 and TRBJ2-7; TRBD1 agrees at 7 bases. Trimming took 4 bases from V and 12 from J; bases not matched to a gene: 16. The CDR3 spans 14 residues. Germline loops: CDR1 SGDLS, CDR2 YYNGEE. CDR3 amino acids: CASSFGRDSRTMYF. In nucleotides, the CDR3 is TGTGCCAGCAGCTTCGGCCGGGACAGTAGAACTATGTACTTC.

V is TRBV29-1 and J is TRBJ2-5; maybe TRBD1 (6 bases). The CDR3 has 13 amino acids. Germline V CDR1 and CDR2: SQVTM, ANQGSEA. V was trimmed by 6 bases and J by 2 bases, leaving 13 bases between them. CDR3 loop: CSVRPQGQETQYF. CDR3 DNA: TGCAGCGTCCGTCCCCAGGGGCAAGAGACCCAGTACTTC.

The chain is built from TRBV28 and TRBJ1-6; 7 nucleotides match TRBD1. The CDR3 spans 14 residues. After removal of 3 bases from V and 10 bases from J, the junction contained 6 bases not matched to a gene. The V gene's germline CDR1 is MDHEN and CDR2 SYDVKM. CDR3 region: CASSLGDRASPLHF. In nucleotides, the CDR3 is TGTGCCAGCAGTTTGGGAGACAGGGCCTCACCCCTCCACTTT.

This clone was detected once. The V gene is TRBV2, the J gene TRBJ1-5; no clear D gene. The CDR3 loop spans 14 amino acids. The germline V gene has CDR1 SNHLY and CDR2 FYNNEI. Trimming cost V 4 bases and J 7 bases, with 14 bases left between them. DNA for the CDR3: TGTGCCAGCAGTGTATACGGTGGAGACCAGCCCCAGCATTTT. Translating it yields CASSVYGGDQPQHF. Filled out from reference TRBV2 and TRBJ1-5, the complete variable domain reads EPEVTQTPSHQVTQMGQEVILRCVPISNHLYFYWYRQILGQKVEFLVSFYNNEISEKSEIFDDQFSVERPDGSNFTLKIRSTKLEDSAMYFCASSVYGGDQPQHFGDGTRLSIL.

The chain links TRBV7-2 to TRBJ2-7, with a possible D match to TRBD2 (6 bases). The CDR3 runs to 14 residues. Germline V gives CDR1 SGHTA, CDR2 FQGNSA. The germline V and J ends were trimmed by 3 bases and 2 bases, with 11 bases remaining between them. The CDR3 here is CASSLGLSPYEQYF. The CDR3 nucleotides read TGTGCCAGCAGCTTGGGACTGTCCCCCTACGAGCAGTACTTC.

The chain uses TRBV18 and TRBJ2-7; 7 bases are a match to TRBD1. Unmatched junction bases numbered 11, after V lost 3 bases and J lost 6 bases. The CDR3 length is 15 residues. The germline CDR1 and CDR2 sequences are KGHSH and LQKENI. The CDR3, as DNA: TGTGCCAGCTCACCTATACCCGGGACAGATACCGAGCAGTACTTC. Translating gives CASSPIPGTDTEQYF. The whole variable domain, remainder taken from reference TRBV18 and TRBJ2-7, is NAGVMQNPRHLVRRRGQEARLRCSPMKGHSHVYWYRQLPEEGLKFMVYLQKENIIDESGMPKERFSAEFPKEGPSILRIQQVVRGDSAAYFCASSPIPGTDTEQYFGPGTRLTVT.

The chain has TRBV11-3 and TRBJ2-2; 10 nucleotides agree with TRBD2. CDR3 length: 15 residues. J gave up 6 bases and V 6 bases, and 7 bases lay outside the gene matches. Germline V gene data show CDR1 as SGHNT and CDR2 as YENEEA. The CDR3 sequence: CASSGAGGPSGELFF. The CDR3 region has the DNA TGTGCCAGCAGTGGAGCGGGAGGGCCCTCCGGGGAGCTGTTTTTT. Drawing the rest from reference TRBV11-3 and TRBJ2-2, the complete variable domain is EAGVVQSPRYKIIEKKQPVAFWCNPISGHNTLYWYLQNLGQGPELLIRYENEEAVDDSQLPKDRFSAERLKGVDSTLKIQPAELGDSAVYLCASSGAGGPSGELFFGEGSRLTVL.

This clone was recorded a few times. The J gene is TRBJ2-7, the V gene TRBV19; 7 bases align to TRBD1. With 7 bases clipped from V and 2 bases from J, the junction kept 8 bases outside the gene matches. The germline gives CDR1 LNHDA, CDR2 SQIVND (reference sequence). This CDR3 contains 14 residues. CDR3 residues: CASKRDRNTYEQYF. CDR3 nucleotides: TGTGCCAGTAAAAGGGACAGAAACACCTACGAGCAGTACTTC.

The chain employs TRBV6-4 and TRBJ2-1, with D tentatively TRBD2 (6 bases). The CDR3 spans 17 residues. V lost 0 bases to trimming and J lost 2 bases, with 14 bases between them. Germline CDR1 is MRHNA and CDR2 is SNTAGT. DNA for the CDR3: TGTGCCAGCAGTGACTCGCTGGGACTTAAGCCCTACAATGAGCAGTTCTTC. Translating it yields CASSDSLGLKPYNEQFF.

The table lists this clone with a few counts. The chain uses TRBV7-2 and TRBJ1-2; tentatively, D is TRBD1 (6 bases). CDR1 and CDR2 (germline): SGHTA, FQGNSA. Trimming cost V 2 bases and J 8 bases, with 18 bases left between them. The CDR3 is 15 amino acids. The CDR3: CASSLTMGGRGGYTF. In nucleotides, the CDR3 is TGTGCCAGCAGCTTAACCATGGGGGGGCGAGGAGGCTACACCTTC.

The chain is built from TRBV6-1 and TRBJ2-3; D remains ambiguous. Per germline, CDR1 MNHNS and CDR2 SASEGT. V was cut by 3 bases and J by 5 bases, with 15 bases left in between. This CDR3 is built from 15 residues. This CDR3 is CASSDPARVEDTQYF. The CDR3 coding sequence is TGTGCCAGCAGTGATCCGGCCCGGGTGGAAGATACGCAGTATTTT.

V and J are TRBV5-1 and TRBJ1-5; D uncertain. The germline V and J ends were trimmed by 4 bases and 2 bases, with 16 bases remaining between them. The germline CDR1 and CDR2 sequences are SGHRS and YFSETQ. The CDR3 is 16 residues long. The CDR3 DNA reads as TGCGCCAGCAGCCTGGGATTAACTGGAGGCAATCAGCCCCAGCATTTT. Amino acid sequence: CASSLGLTGGNQPQHF.

This clone was seen more than once but under ten times. The chain recombines TRBV5-4 with TRBJ1-2; D might be TRBD1 (5 bases). Germline V lookup: CDR1 SGHNT, CDR2 YYREEE (reference sequence). Trimming left V 4 bases short and J 5 bases short, with 12 bases between. This CDR3 spans 13 amino acids. The DNA for the CDR3 is TGTGCCAGCAGCACCGGGACTGCATATGGCTACACCTTC. This sequence encodes CASSTGTAYGYTF.

This rearrangement joins TRBV7-2 to TRBJ2-7; tentative D call: TRBD1 (5 bases). The V gene lost 5 bases and the J gene lost 2 bases, with 10 bases spanning the gap. Germline V gene data show CDR1 as SGHTA and CDR2 as FQGNSA. CDR3 length equals 13 residues. Here the CDR3 DNA reads TGTGCCAGCAGCGAATCAGGGCCCTACGAGCAGTACTTC. Translation: CASSESGPYEQYF.

V and J are TRBV7-9 and TRBJ2-7; D may be TRBD2 (7 bases). The CDR3 is 16 residues long. V was clipped by 3 bases and J by 1 base, with 16 bases between them. Germline V gene lookup returns CDR1 SEHNR and CDR2 FQNEAQ (reference sequence). CDR3 region: CASSFGGGARSYEQYF. The DNA of the CDR3 is TGTGCCAGCAGCTTTGGGGGGGGCGCCCGGTCCTACGAGCAGTACTTC. The full variable domain, with the rest looked up from reference TRBV7-9 and TRBJ2-7, is DTGVSQNPRHKITKRGQNVTFRCDPISEHNRLYWYRQTLGQGPEFLTYFQNEAQLEKSRLLSDRFSAERPKGSFSTLEIQRTEQGDSAMYLCASSFGGGARSYEQYFGPGTRLTVT.

The V gene is TRBV28, the J gene TRBJ1-2; D remains unclear. Germline V lookup: CDR1 MDHEN, CDR2 SYDVKM. The CDR3 sequence is 14 residues long. V lost 7 bases and J lost 6, with 18 bases in between. The CDR3, as DNA: TGTGCCAGCATCGACTCCGACCGGGGAGATGGCTACACCTTC. Encoded protein: CASIDSDRGDGYTF.

This clone came up a few times. The chain joins TRBV28 to TRBJ1-4, with D perhaps matching TRBD1 (5 bases). The germline gives CDR1 MDHEN, CDR2 SYDVKM. V lost 5 bases and J lost 3, with 16 bases in between. CDR3 length: 16 amino acids. CDR3 sequence: CASSPTGSVSNEKLFF. The CDR3 nucleotides read TGTGCCAGCAGTCCTACAGGCTCAGTTTCTAATGAAAAACTGTTTTTT.

The V and J genes are TRBV6-5 and TRBJ2-4; D remains unclear. CDR1 and CDR2 from the germline V gene are MNHEY and SVGAGI. Trimming stripped 6 bases from V and 3 bases from J, with 12 bases between. The CDR3 length is 14 residues. The DNA of the CDR3 is TGTGCCAGCAGGGGCGCAGGTGGCAAAAACATTCAGTACTTC. Amino acids: CASRGAGGKNIQYF.